This T cell receptor beta chain originates from a study of shared clonotypes between healthy human individuals. Overall study: Samples came from a couple of female and a few male donors aged 18 to 49. The study's findings and limits: Naive subsets generally had larger estimated richness than memory subsets.

This CDR3 is 13 amino acids long. V was cut by 4 bases and J by 2 bases, with 9 bases left in between. Germline-derived CDR1 and CDR2 are WNHNN and SYGVQD (reference sequence). The count of this clone is one. Its specificity is unknown. The method was immunoSEQ multiplex PCR; TCRdb's version includes in-frame clones alone and lacks a portion of them. This table holds approximately 530,000 clones, more than 95% found once. The sequence was collected from a woman aged 25 to 39 in good health. The chain employs TRBV10-1 and TRBJ2-7; no definite D call. The sequencing sample was made of naive CD4+ T cells sorted from blood. Subset described: CD45RA+ positively selected. CDR3 region: CASSGAPAYEQYF. In DNA, the CDR3 is TGCGCCAGCAGTGGGGCACCTGCCTACGAGCAGTACTTC.